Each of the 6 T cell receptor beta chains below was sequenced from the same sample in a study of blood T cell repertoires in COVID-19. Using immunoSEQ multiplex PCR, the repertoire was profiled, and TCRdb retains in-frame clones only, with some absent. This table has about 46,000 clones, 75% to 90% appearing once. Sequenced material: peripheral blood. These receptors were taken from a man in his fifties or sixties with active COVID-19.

The CDR3 bases are TGTGCCAGCAGCTTAGAAGCGGGAGTCGCCTACGAGCAGTACTTC. It yields the protein CASSLEAGVAYEQYF. The chain employs TRBV5-4 and TRBJ2-7; 8 bases agree with TRBD2. The CDR3 loop spans 15 amino acids. Germline values: CDR1 SGHNT, CDR2 YYREEE (reference sequence). The V gene end was trimmed by 2 bases and the J gene end by 2 bases; junction bases not matched to a gene: 6.

CDR3 protein: CASSSDKDYMPGDTQYF. The CDR3 DNA sequence: TGTGCCAGCAGCTCAGACAAGGACTATATGCCCGGGGATACGCAGTATTTT. This chain uses TRBV7-2 with TRBJ2-3; perhaps TRBD2 as D (6 bases). This CDR3 is built from 17 residues. From germline, CDR1 is SGHTA and CDR2 FQGNSA. The ends were cut back, 4 bases at V and 6 bases at J, with 23 bases in the middle.

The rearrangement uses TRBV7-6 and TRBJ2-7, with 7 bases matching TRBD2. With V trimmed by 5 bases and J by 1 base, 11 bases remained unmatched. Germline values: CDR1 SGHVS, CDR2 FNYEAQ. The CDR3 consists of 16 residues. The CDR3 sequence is CASSPQAGTVSYEQYF. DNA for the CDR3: TGTGCCAGCAGCCCCCAAGCGGGGACGGTATCCTACGAGCAGTACTTC.

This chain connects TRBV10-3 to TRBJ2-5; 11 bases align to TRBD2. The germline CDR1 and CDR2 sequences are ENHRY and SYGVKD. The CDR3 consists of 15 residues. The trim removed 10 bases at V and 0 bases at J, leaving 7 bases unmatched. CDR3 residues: CATHPSGGYQETQYF. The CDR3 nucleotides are TGTGCCACTCATCCTAGCGGGGGGTACCAAGAGACCCAGTACTTC.

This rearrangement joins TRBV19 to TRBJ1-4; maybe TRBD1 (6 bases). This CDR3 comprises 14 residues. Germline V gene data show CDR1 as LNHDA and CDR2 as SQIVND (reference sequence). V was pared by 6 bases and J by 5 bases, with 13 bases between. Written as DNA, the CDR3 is TGTGCCAGTAGATCGACAGGCGTGAATGAAAAACTGTTTTTT. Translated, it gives CASRSTGVNEKLFF.

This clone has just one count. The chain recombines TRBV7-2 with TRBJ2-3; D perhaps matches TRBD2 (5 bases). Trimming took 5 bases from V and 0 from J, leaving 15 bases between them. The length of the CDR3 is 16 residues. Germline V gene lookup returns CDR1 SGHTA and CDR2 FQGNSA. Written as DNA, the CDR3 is TGTGCCAGCAGCATAGAGCTAGCCGTAAGCACAGATACGCAGTATTTT. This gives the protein CASSIELAVSTDTQYF.